This T cell receptor beta chain is drawn from a study of T cell responses to AZD1222 COVID-19 vaccine. TCRdb keeps only in-frame clones here, not all; method: immunoSEQ multiplex PCR. The sample includes about 140,000 clones, roughly 92% of them seen just once. The germline gives CDR1 SGHNT, CDR2 YYREEE (reference sequence). The CDR3 sequence is 15 residues long. The germline V and J ends were trimmed by 0 bases and 6 bases, with 12 bases remaining between them. Points on this clone: Antigen specificity is unknown.

Study conclusions and caveats: Across the whole spike, CD4 TCRs peaked at regions 160-218 and 743-854. Among the donors, most were white British and more were female, and clonal diversity was possibly underestimated. Close to half of spike-specific TCRs reportedly recognize unmutated variant regions.

The receptor's source is an adult in good health. The rearrangement uses TRBV5-4 and TRBJ1-4, with D perhaps TRBD1 (6 bases). Source: peripheral blood, taken on day 0 of AZD1222 vaccination. The CDR3 is CASSLGGHQDEKLFF. The CDR3 nucleotides are TGTGCCAGCAGCTTGGGGGGACATCAGGATGAAAAACTGTTTTTT.